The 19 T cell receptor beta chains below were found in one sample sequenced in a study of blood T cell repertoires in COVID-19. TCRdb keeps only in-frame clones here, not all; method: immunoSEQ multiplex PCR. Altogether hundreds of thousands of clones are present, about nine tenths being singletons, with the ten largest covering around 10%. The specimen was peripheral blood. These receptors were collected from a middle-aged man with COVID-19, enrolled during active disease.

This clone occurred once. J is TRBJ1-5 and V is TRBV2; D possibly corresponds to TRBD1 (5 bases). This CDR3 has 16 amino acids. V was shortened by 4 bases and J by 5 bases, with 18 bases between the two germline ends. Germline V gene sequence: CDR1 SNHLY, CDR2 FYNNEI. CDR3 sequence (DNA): TGTGCCAGCAGTGTTACGGGTCCAGGGAATGATCAGCCCCAGCATTTT. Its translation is CASSVTGPGNDQPQHF.

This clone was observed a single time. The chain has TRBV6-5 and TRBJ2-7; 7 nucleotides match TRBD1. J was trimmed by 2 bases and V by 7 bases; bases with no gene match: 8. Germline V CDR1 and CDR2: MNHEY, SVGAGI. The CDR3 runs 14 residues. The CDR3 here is CASTARDSPYEQYF. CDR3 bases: TGTGCCAGCACCGCCCGGGACAGTCCCTACGAGCAGTACTTC.

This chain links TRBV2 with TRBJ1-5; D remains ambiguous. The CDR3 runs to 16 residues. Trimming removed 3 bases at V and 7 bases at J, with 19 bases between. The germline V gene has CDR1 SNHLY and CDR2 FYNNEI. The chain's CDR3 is CASSEISGGNGQPQHF. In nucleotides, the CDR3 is TGTGCCAGCAGTGAGATTTCAGGAGGGAATGGGCAGCCCCAGCATTTT.

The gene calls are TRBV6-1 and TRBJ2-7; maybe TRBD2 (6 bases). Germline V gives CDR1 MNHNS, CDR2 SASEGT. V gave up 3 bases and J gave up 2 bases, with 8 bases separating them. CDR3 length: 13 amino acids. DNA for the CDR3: TGTGCCAGCAGTGAGGAGGGAACCTACGAGCAGTACTTC. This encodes CASSEEGTYEQYF.

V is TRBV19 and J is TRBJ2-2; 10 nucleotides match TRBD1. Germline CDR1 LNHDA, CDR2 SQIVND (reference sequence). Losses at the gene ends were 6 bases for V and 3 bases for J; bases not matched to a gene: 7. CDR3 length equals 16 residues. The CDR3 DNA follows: TGTGCCAGTAGAGTAGGGGACAGGGGTGACACCGGGGAGCTGTTTTTT. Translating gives CASRVGDRGDTGELFF. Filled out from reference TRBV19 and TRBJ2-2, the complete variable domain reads DGGITQSPKYLFRKEGQNVTLSCEQNLNHDAMYWYRQDPGQGLRLIYYSQIVNDFQKGDIAEGYSVSREKKESFPLTVTSAQKNPTAFYLCASRVGDRGDTGELFFGEGSRLTVL.

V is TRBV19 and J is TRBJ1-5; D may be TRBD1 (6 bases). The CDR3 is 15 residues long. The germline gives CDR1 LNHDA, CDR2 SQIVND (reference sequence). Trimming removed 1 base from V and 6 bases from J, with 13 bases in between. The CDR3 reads CASSIGRGFTQPQHF. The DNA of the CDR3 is TGTGCCAGTAGTATAGGCAGGGGCTTTACTCAGCCCCAGCATTTT.

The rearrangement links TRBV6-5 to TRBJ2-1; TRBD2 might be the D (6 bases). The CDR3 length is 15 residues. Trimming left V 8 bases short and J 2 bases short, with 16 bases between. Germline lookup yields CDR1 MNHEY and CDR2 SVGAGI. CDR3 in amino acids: CASGRDPTPYNEQFF. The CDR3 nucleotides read TGTGCCAGCGGGCGGGACCCGACGCCCTACAATGAGCAGTTCTTC.

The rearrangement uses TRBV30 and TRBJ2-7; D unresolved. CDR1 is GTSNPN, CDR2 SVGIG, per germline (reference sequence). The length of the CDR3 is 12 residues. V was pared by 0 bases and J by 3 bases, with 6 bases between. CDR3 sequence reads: CAWSVPGYEQYF. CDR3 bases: TGTGCCTGGAGTGTACCCGGCTACGAGCAGTACTTC.

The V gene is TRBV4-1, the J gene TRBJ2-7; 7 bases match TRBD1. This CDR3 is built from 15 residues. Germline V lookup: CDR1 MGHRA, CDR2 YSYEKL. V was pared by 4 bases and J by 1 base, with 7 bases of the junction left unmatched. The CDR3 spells CASSRRQGESYEQYF. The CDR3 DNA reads TGCGCCAGCAGCCGAAGACAGGGCGAATCCTACGAGCAGTACTTC.

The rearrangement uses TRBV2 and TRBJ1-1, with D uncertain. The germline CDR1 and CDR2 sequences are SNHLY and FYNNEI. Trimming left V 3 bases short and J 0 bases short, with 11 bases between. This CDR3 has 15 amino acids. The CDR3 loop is CASSDLAVMNTEAFF. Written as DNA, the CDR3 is TGTGCCAGCAGTGATCTTGCAGTCATGAACACTGAAGCTTTCTTT.

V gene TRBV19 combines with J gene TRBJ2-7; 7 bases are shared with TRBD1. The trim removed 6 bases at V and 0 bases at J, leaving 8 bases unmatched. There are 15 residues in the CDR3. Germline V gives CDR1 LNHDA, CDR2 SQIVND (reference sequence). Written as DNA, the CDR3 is TGTGCCAGTAGCCCTGGGACAGTACCCTCCTACGAGCAGTACTTC. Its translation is CASSPGTVPSYEQYF.

The CDR3 reads CASSPTGGSYNEQFF. CDR3 nucleotides: TGTGCCAGCAGTCCAACGGGGGGCTCCTACAATGAGCAGTTCTTC. V usage is TRBV27 and J usage is TRBJ2-1; TRBD2 aligns across 7 bases. V dropped 5 bases and J dropped 0; count of bases not matched to a gene: 4. The CDR3 runs to 15 residues. Germline CDR1 is MNHEY and CDR2 is SMNVEV (reference sequence).

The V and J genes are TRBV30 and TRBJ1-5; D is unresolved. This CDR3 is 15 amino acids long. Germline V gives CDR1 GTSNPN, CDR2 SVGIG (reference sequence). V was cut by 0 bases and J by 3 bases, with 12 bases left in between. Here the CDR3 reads CAWSVGGTINQPQHF. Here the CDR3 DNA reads TGTGCCTGGAGTGTAGGCGGAACGATCAATCAGCCCCAGCATTTT.

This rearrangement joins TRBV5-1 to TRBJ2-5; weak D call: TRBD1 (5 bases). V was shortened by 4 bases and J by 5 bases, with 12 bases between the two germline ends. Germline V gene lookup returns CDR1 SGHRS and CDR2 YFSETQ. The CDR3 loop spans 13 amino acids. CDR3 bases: TGCGCCAGCAGCGATGGGGCCCCGGAGACCCAGTACTTC. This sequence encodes CASSDGAPETQYF.

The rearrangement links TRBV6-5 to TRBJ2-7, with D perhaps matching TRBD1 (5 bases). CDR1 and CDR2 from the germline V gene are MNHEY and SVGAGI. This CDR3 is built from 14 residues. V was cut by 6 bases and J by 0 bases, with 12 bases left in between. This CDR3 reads CASRQVVSSYEQYF. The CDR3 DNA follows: TGTGCCAGCAGACAGGTCGTAAGCTCCTACGAGCAGTACTTC.

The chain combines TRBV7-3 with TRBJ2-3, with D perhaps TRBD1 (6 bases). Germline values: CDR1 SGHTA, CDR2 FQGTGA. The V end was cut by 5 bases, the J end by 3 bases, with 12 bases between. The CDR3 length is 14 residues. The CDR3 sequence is CASSTGGQTDTQYF. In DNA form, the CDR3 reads TGTGCCAGCAGCACGGGCGGACAGACAGATACGCAGTATTTT.

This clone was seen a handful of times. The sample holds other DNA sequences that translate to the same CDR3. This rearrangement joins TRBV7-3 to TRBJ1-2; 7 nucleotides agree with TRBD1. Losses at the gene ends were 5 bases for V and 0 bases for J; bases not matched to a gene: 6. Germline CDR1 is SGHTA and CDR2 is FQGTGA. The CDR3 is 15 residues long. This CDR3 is CASSPGQDPNYGYTF. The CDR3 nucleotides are TGTGCCAGCAGCCCAGGACAGGACCCTAACTATGGCTACACCTTC.

CDR3 in DNA: TGCGCCAGCAGCTTCGGGCAGGGAGGCCTTGGCTACACCTTC. It codes for CASSFGQGGLGYTF. The rearrangement links TRBV5-1 to TRBJ1-2; D possibly corresponds to TRBD1 (5 bases). The CDR3 spans 14 residues. The V gene's germline CDR1 is SGHRS and CDR2 YFSETQ. Trimming cost V 2 bases and J 7 bases, with 15 bases left between them.

DNA of the CDR3: TGTGCCAGCAGCTCTCCGGGACAGGGTGGTGGGGCCAACGTCCTGACTTTC. Translating gives CASSSPGQGGGANVLTF. This chain joins TRBV5-4 and TRBJ2-6; TRBD1 agrees at 9 bases. The CDR3 is 17 residues long. The germline CDR1 and CDR2 sequences are SGHNT and YYREEE (reference sequence). J gave up 3 bases and V 3 bases, and 7 bases lay outside the gene matches.